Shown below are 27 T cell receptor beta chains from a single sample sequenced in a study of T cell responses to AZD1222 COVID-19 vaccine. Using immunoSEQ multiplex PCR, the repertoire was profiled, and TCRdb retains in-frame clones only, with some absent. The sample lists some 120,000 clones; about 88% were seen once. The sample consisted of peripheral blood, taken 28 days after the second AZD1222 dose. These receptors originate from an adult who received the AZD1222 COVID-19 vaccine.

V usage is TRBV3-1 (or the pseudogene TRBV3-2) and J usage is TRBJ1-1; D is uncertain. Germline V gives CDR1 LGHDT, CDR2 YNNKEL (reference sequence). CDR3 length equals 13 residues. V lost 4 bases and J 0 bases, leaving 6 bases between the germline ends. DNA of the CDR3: TGTGCCAGCAGCCGTTTACTGAACACTGAAGCTTTCTTT. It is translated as CASSRLLNTEAFF.

The DNA of the CDR3 is TGTGCCAGCAGCCAAGCAGGGTCCAATCAGCCCCAGCATTTT. Its protein is CASSQAGSNQPQHF. The chain links TRBV3-1 (or the pseudogene TRBV3-2) to TRBJ1-5, with D possibly TRBD1 on 5 matching bases. This CDR3 region has 14 residues. The germline CDR1 and CDR2 sequences are LGHDT and YNNKEL (reference sequence). Trimming pared 1 base from V and 3 bases from J, leaving 7 bases between.

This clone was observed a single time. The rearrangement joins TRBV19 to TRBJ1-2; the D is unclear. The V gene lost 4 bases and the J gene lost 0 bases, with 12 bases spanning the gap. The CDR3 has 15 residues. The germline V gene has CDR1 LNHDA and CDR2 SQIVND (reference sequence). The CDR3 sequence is CASSTDGLANYGYTF. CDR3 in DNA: TGTGCCAGTAGTACGGACGGACTCGCTAACTATGGCTACACCTTC.

CDR3 residues: CASSQGQGTEAFF. The CDR3 DNA is TGTGCCAGCAGCCAAGGGCAGGGAACTGAAGCTTTCTTT. The chain joins TRBV3-1 (or the pseudogene TRBV3-2) to TRBJ1-1; TRBD1 might be the D (5 bases). This CDR3 region has 13 residues. Germline values: CDR1 LGHDT, CDR2 YNNKEL (reference sequence). Trimming shortened V by 1 base and J by 5 bases, and 8 bases separated the two germline ends.

DNA of the CDR3: TGTGCCAGCAGCTCTGTGGGGCTAGCGGGAGGAGAGACCCAGTACTTC. Protein product: CASSSVGLAGGETQYF. The chain combines TRBV5-4 with TRBJ2-5, with 11 bases that match TRBD2. Germline V gene sequence: CDR1 SGHNT, CDR2 YYREEE (reference sequence). The CDR3 has 16 residues. The junction had 8 bases not matched to a gene; V was cut back by 3 bases and J by 4 bases.

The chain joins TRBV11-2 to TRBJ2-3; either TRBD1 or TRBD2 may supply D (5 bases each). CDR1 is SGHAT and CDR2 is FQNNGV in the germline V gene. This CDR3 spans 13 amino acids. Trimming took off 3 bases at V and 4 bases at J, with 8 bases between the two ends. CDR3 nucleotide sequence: TGTGCCAGCAGCTTTAGGGGAGCAGATACGCAGTATTTT. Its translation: CASSFRGADTQYF. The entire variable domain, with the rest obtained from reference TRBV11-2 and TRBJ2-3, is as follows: EAGVAQSPRYKIIEKRQSVAFWCNPISGHATLYWYQQILGQGPKLLIQFQNNGVVDDSQLPKDRFSAERLKGVDSTLKIQPAKLEDSAVYLCASSFRGADTQYFGPGTRLTVL.

CDR3 DNA: TGTGCCAGCAGCAGACAGGGAATTGAATACAATGAGCAGTTCTTC. It is translated as CASSRQGIEYNEQFF. The chain employs TRBV7-8 and TRBJ2-1, with 7 bases fitting TRBD1. The trim removed 5 bases at V and 4 bases at J, leaving 8 bases unmatched. Per the germline V gene, CDR1 is SGHVS and CDR2 is FQNEAQ. This CDR3 spans 15 amino acids. The variable domain in full, completed from reference TRBV7-8 and TRBJ2-1, reads GAGVSQSPRYKVAKRGQDVALRCDPISGHVSLFWYQQALGQGPEFLTYFQNEAQLDKSGLPSDRFFAERPEGSVSTLKIQRTQQEDSAVYLCASSRQGIEYNEQFFGPGTRLTVL.

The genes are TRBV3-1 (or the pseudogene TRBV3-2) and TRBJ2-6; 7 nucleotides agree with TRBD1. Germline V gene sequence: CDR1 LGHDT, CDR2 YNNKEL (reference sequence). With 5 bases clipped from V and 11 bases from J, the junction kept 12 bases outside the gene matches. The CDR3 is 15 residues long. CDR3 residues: CASSSRTGSGDVLTF. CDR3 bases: TGTGCCAGCAGCTCCCGGACAGGTTCTGGCGACGTCCTGACTTTC.

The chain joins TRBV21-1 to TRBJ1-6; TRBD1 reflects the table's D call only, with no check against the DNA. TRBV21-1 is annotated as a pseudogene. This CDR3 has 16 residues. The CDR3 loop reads CASSKRIAQGNSPLHF. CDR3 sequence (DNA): TGTGCCAGCAGCAAAAGGATCGCGCAGGGGAATTCACCCCTCCACTTT.

CDR3 nucleotide sequence: TGTGCCAGCAGTTGGGACAGGGCTGGAAACACCATATATTTT. Encoded protein: CASSWDRAGNTIYF. The V call is TRBV6-5, the J call TRBJ1-3, with 9 nucleotides matching TRBD1. This CDR3 has 14 residues. Germline loops: CDR1 MNHEY, CDR2 SVGAGI. Trimming took 4 bases from V and 2 from J; bases not matched to a gene: 0.

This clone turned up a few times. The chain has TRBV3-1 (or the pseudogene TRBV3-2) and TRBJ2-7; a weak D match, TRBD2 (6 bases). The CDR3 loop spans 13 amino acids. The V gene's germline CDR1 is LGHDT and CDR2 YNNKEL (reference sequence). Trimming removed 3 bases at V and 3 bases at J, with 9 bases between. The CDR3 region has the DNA TGTGCCAGCAGCCAGACCGGGGGCTACGAGCAGTACTTC. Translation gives CASSQTGGYEQYF.

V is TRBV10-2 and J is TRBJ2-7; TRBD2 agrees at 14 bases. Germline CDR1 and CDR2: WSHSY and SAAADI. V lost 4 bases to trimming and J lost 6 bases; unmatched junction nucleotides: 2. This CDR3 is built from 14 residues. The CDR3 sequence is CASSGTSGGREQYF. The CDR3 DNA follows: TGCGCCAGCAGTGGGACTAGCGGGGGGCGCGAGCAGTACTTC.

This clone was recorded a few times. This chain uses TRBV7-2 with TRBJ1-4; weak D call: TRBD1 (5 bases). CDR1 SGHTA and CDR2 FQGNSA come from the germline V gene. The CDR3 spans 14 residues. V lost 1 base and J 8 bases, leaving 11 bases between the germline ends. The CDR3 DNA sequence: TGTGCCAGCAGCTTAGGGGGGGGGAACGAAAAACTGTTTTTT. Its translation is CASSLGGGNEKLFF.

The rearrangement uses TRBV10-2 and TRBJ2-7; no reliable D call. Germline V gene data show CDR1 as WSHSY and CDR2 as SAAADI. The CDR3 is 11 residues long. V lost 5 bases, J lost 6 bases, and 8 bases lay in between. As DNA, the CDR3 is TGCGCCAGCAGTAGGAATTTCGAGCAGTACTTC. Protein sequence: CASSRNFEQYF.

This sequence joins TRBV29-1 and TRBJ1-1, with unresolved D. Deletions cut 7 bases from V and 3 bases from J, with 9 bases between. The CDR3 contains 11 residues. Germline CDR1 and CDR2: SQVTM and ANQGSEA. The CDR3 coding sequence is TGCAGCGGAGGGAGTGACACTGAAGCTTTCTTT. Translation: CSGGSDTEAFF.

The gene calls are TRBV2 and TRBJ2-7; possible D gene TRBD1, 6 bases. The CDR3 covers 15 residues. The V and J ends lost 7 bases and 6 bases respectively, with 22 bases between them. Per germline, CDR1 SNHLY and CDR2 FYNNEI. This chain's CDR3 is CASTPLDRFQGEQYF. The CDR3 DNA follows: TGTGCCAGCACTCCCCTAGACAGGTTCCAGGGCGAGCAGTACTTC.

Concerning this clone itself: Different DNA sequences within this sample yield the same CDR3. The CDR3 loop reads CASSEDRGYGYTF. The CDR3, as DNA: TGTGCCAGCAGTGAAGACAGAGGCTATGGCTACACCTTC. The genes are TRBV6-1 and TRBJ1-2; no reliable D call. CDR3 size: 13 residues. Germline V lookup: CDR1 MNHNS, CDR2 SASEGT. The V and J ends lost 1 base and 4 bases respectively, with 7 bases between them.

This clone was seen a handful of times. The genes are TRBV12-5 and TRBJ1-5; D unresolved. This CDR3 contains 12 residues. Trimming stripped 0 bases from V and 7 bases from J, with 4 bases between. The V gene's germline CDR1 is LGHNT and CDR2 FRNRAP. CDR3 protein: CASGLVSQPQHF. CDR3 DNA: TGTGCTAGTGGTTTGGTTTCGCAGCCCCAGCATTTT.

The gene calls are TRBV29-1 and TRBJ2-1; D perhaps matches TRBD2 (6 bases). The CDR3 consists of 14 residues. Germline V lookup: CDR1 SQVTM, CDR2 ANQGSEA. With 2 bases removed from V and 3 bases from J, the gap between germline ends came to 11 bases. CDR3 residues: CSVEISGLYNEQFF. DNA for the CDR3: TGCAGCGTTGAAATAAGCGGGCTCTACAATGAGCAGTTCTTC.

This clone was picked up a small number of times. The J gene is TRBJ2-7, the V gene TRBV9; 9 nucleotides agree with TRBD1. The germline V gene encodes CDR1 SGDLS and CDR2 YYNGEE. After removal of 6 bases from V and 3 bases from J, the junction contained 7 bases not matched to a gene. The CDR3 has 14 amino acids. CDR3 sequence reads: CASTPAGQGYEQYF. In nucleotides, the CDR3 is TGTGCCAGCACCCCAGCGGGACAGGGCTACGAGCAGTACTTC.

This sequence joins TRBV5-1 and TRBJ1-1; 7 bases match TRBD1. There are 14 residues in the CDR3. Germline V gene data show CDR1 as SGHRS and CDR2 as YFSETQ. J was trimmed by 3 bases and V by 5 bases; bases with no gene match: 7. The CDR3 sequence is CASRTQGTDTEAFF. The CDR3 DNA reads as TGCGCCAGCAGAACACAGGGGACTGACACTGAAGCTTTCTTT.

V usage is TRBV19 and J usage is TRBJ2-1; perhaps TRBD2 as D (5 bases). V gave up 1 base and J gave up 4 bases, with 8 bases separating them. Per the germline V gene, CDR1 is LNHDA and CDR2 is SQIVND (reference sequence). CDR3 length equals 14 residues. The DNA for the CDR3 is TGTGCCAGTAGTATAGGGACTGTATACAATGAGCAGTTCTTC. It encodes CASSIGTVYNEQFF. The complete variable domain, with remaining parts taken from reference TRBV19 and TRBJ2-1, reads DGGITQSPKYLFRKEGQNVTLSCEQNLNHDAMYWYRQDPGQGLRLIYYSQIVNDFQKGDIAEGYSVSREKKESFPLTVTSAQKNPTAFYLCASSIGTVYNEQFFGPGTRLTVL.

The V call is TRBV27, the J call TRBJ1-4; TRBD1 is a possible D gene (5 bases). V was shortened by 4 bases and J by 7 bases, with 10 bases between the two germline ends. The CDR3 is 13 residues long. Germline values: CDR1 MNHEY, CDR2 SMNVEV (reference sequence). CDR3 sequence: CASSSGQTEKLFF. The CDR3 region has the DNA TGTGCCAGCAGTTCTGGACAAACTGAAAAACTGTTTTTT.

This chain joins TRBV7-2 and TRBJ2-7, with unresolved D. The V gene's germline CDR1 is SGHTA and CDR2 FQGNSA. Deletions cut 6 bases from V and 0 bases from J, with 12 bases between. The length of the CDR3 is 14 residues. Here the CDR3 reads CASRVERGSYEQYF. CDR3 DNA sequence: TGTGCCAGCAGGGTGGAAAGAGGCTCCTACGAGCAGTACTTC.

CDR3 in DNA: TGTGCCAGTAGTCCCTCCTCTGGAAACACCATATATTTT. This codes for CASSPSSGNTIYF. The chain is built from TRBV19 and TRBJ1-3, with D unclear. The CDR3 length is 13 residues. CDR1 is LNHDA and CDR2 is SQIVND in the germline V gene (reference sequence). Deletions cut 5 bases from V and 0 bases from J, with 5 bases between.

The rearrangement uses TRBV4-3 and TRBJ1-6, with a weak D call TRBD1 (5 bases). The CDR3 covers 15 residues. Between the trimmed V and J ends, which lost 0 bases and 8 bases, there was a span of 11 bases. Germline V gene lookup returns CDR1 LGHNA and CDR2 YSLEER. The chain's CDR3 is CASSQEGGGYSPLHF. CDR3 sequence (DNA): TGCGCCAGCAGCCAAGAGGGCGGGGGTTATTCACCCCTCCACTTT.

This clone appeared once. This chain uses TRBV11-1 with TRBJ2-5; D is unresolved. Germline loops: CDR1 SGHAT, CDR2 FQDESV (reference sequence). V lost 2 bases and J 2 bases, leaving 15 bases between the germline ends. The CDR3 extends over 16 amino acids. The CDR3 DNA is TGTGCCAGCAGCTTACGCAGACGGGCGAAGCAAGAGACCCAGTACTTC. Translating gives CASSLRRRAKQETQYF.